These 8 T cell receptor beta chains originate from one sample sequenced in a study of cytomegalovirus exposure and HLA in healthy donors. The PCR made use of 60 Vbeta and 13 Jbeta primers. Assay: immunoSEQ multiplex PCR; the TCRdb copy retains only in-frame clones and omits some. The sample includes approximately 290,000 clones, over 70% of them seen just once. Material for sequencing was PBMCs. These receptors came from a girl aged 2 to 9 in good health and CMV-seronegative.

The CDR3 nucleotides read TGCAGCGTAAACGGGAGACGGGGCGAGCAGTACTTC. It specifies CSVNGRRGEQYF. This rearrangement joins TRBV29-1 to TRBJ2-7; maybe TRBD2 (6 bases). Germline assignment: CDR1 SQVTM and CDR2 ANQGSEA. The length of the CDR3 is 12 residues. Deletions cut 6 bases from V and 6 bases from J, with 15 bases between.

The genes are TRBV7-3 and TRBJ2-3; a possible D gene is TRBD1 (6 bases). V was clipped by 3 bases and J by 4 bases, with 11 bases between them. Germline-derived CDR1 and CDR2 are SGHTA and FQGTGA. The CDR3 contains 14 residues. CDR3 nucleotides: TGTGCCAGCAGCTTGGGCAGGGGAGCAGATACGCAGTATTTT. This sequence encodes CASSLGRGADTQYF.

This chain links TRBV28 with TRBJ1-5; the D is unclear. Germline V gives CDR1 MDHEN, CDR2 SYDVKM. The CDR3 consists of 16 residues. The germline V and J ends were trimmed by 3 bases and 3 bases, with 15 bases remaining between them. The CDR3 DNA reads TGTGCCAGCAGTTTCCCCAGGCTCGGGGTCAATCAGCCCCAGCATTTT. Amino acids: CASSFPRLGVNQPQHF.

The rearrangement uses TRBV19 and TRBJ2-3; D is possibly TRBD1 (5 bases). The V end was cut by 9 bases, the J end by 6 bases, with 10 bases between. The CDR3 has 11 amino acids. From germline, CDR1 is LNHDA and CDR2 SQIVND (reference sequence). The CDR3: CASREFDTQYF. DNA for the CDR3: TGTGCCAGCAGGGAATTCGATACGCAGTATTTT.

The V gene is TRBV5-1, the J gene TRBJ1-4; no clear D. Trimming pared 0 bases from V and 6 bases from J, leaving 6 bases between. Per germline, CDR1 SGHRS and CDR2 YFSETQ. The CDR3 runs 13 residues. The CDR3 DNA reads TGCGCCAGCAGCTTGGCCGGAGATGAAAAACTGTTTTTT. Protein sequence: CASSLAGDEKLFF.

DNA of the CDR3: TGTGCCAGTAGTATTCGGCTAGAGGGCTACGAGCAGTACTTC. Encoded protein: CASSIRLEGYEQYF. The chain combines TRBV19 with TRBJ2-7, with D possibly being TRBD2 (5 bases). The V end lost 3 bases, the J end lost 3 bases, and 12 bases lay between the germline ends. This CDR3 is 14 amino acids long. The germline V gene encodes CDR1 LNHDA and CDR2 SQIVND (reference sequence).

The gene calls are TRBV9 and TRBJ2-7; D is possibly TRBD1 (6 bases). Trimming took off 3 bases at V and 4 bases at J, with 11 bases between the two ends. The germline V gene has CDR1 SGDLS and CDR2 YYNGEE. CDR3 length equals 13 residues. CDR3 sequence (DNA): TGTGCCAGCAGCGGCAACGGACAGTACGAGCAGTACTTC. It translates to CASSGNGQYEQYF.

CDR3 protein: CATRTGKDTIYF. The CDR3 region has the DNA TGTGCCACCCGGACAGGGAAAGACACCATATATTTT. The chain links TRBV28 to TRBJ1-3; 8 bases fit TRBD1. After removal of 10 bases from V and 8 bases from J, the junction contained 7 bases not matched to a gene. The CDR3 spans 12 residues. Germline V gene lookup returns CDR1 MDHEN and CDR2 SYDVKM.